What follows are 30 T cell receptor beta chains derived from one specimen sequenced in a study of blood T cell repertoires in COVID-19. TCRdb's table, derived via immunoSEQ multiplex PCR, lists solely in-frame clones and lacks some. The sample lists over 350,000 clones; about 86% were seen once. The specimen sequenced was PBMCs or T cells enriched from blood (not recorded which). All receptors come from a woman aged 45 to 65 who had recovered from COVID-19.

This chain joins TRBV30 and TRBJ2-7, with TRBD2 as a possible D gene (6 bases). The CDR3 runs to 13 residues. Germline V gene lookup returns CDR1 GTSNPN and CDR2 SVGIG (reference sequence). Trimming pared 3 bases from V and 1 base from J, leaving 10 bases between. This CDR3 reads CAWRPSASYEQYF. For the CDR3, the DNA is TGTGCCTGGAGACCTAGCGCGTCCTACGAGCAGTACTTC. Together with reference TRBV30 and TRBJ2-7, the CDR3 gives the full variable domain: SQTIHQWPATLVQPVGSPLSLECTVEGTSNPNLYWYRQAAGRGLQLLFYSVGIGQISSEVPQNLSASRPQDRQFILSSKKLLLSDSGFYLCAWRPSASYEQYFGPGTRLTVT.

The chain couples TRBV12-3 or TRBV12-4 to TRBJ1-5, with D unresolved. Trimming took 7 bases from V and 9 from J, leaving 16 bases between them. The length of the CDR3 is 13 residues. The CDR3 loop reads CASTLAEWGPQHF. In nucleotides, the CDR3 is TGTGCCAGCACCCTAGCGGAATGGGGGCCCCAGCATTTT.

The rearrangement joins TRBV2 to TRBJ1-6; D remains ambiguous. The CDR3 sequence is 15 residues long. Germline loops: CDR1 SNHLY, CDR2 FYNNEI. V gave up 3 bases and J gave up 8 bases, with 14 bases separating them. The CDR3, as DNA: TGTGCCAGCAGTGAGTCCGGGTTCGGTGATTCACCCCTCCACTTT. This codes for CASSESGFGDSPLHF.

The genes are TRBV7-8 and TRBJ2-7; perhaps TRBD2 as D (6 bases). CDR3 size: 14 residues. V was shortened by 5 bases and J by 9 bases, with 20 bases between the two germline ends. Germline assignment: CDR1 SGHVS and CDR2 FQNEAQ. The CDR3 loop reads CASSPSRAGQGQYF. CDR3 nucleotides: TGTGCCAGCAGCCCTTCGAGGGCGGGGCAGGGGCAGTACTTC. Based on the CDR3 plus reference TRBV7-8 and TRBJ2-7, the full variable domain is GAGVSQSPRYKVAKRGQDVALRCDPISGHVSLFWYQQALGQGPEFLTYFQNEAQLDKSGLPSDRFFAERPEGSVSTLKIQRTQQEDSAVYLCASSPSRAGQGQYFGPGTRLTVT.

The chain joins TRBV12-3 or TRBV12-4 to TRBJ2-7, with 7 positions matching TRBD2. J lost 3 bases, V lost 8 bases, and 1 base had no gene match. The CDR3 is 11 amino acids. CDR3 bases: TGTGCCAGCGGGACTAACTACGAGCAGTACTTC. This encodes CASGTNYEQYF.

In its sample, this clone was seen once. Other nucleotide sequences in the sample specify the same CDR3. This sequence joins TRBV10-3 and TRBJ1-5, with D possibly TRBD1 on 5 matching bases. This CDR3 is 15 amino acids long. Germline V gene data show CDR1 as ENHRY and CDR2 as SYGVKD. V was clipped by 0 bases and J by 6 bases, with 12 bases between them. This CDR3 reads CAISESGGVGQPQHF. Here the CDR3 DNA reads TGTGCCATCAGTGAGTCAGGAGGGGTCGGTCAGCCCCAGCATTTT.

The CDR3 spells CASSFLESPLHF. CDR3 nucleotide sequence: TGTGCCAGCAGCTTTTTAGAATCACCCCTCCACTTT. The rearrangement links TRBV7-9 to TRBJ1-6; D unresolved. The germline V gene has CDR1 SEHNR and CDR2 FQNEAQ (reference sequence). V lost 3 bases and J lost 10, with 7 bases in between. This CDR3 has 12 amino acids.

The J gene is TRBJ1-5, the V gene TRBV28; unclear D gene. The ends were cut back, 6 bases at V and 2 bases at J, with 8 bases in the middle. This CDR3 region has 13 residues. Looked up from germline, CDR1 is MDHEN and CDR2 is SYDVKM. DNA of the CDR3: TGTGCCAGCAGCCGGGATGGCAATCAGCCCCAGCATTTT. As protein: CASSRDGNQPQHF.

This clone was counted a few times. This chain links TRBV5-5 with TRBJ1-5; D not resolved. Trimming cost V 3 bases and J 3 bases, with 10 bases left between them. Germline values: CDR1 SGHKS, CDR2 YYEKEE (reference sequence). The CDR3 sequence is 14 residues long. CDR3 residues: CASSSWASNQPQHF. The CDR3, as DNA: TGTGCCAGCAGCTCCTGGGCCTCCAATCAGCCCCAGCATTTT.

The CDR3 loop reads CASSFPYHSAGELFF. The CDR3 nucleotides read TGTGCCAGCAGCTTTCCCTATCACTCGGCCGGGGAGCTGTTTTTT. The J gene is TRBJ2-2, the V gene TRBV5-6; unclear D gene. Deletions cut 2 bases from V and 6 bases from J, with 14 bases between. The CDR3 runs 15 residues. CDR1 SGHDT and CDR2 YYEEEE come from the germline V gene.

The chain couples TRBV10-3 to TRBJ2-4, with TRBD1 as a possible D gene (5 bases). Trimming removed 2 bases from V and 2 bases from J, with 10 bases in between. Germline CDR1 ENHRY, CDR2 SYGVKD. The length of the CDR3 is 15 residues. Here the CDR3 reads CAISEAGHSKNIQYF. In DNA form, the CDR3 reads TGTGCCATCAGTGAGGCAGGGCATTCCAAAAACATTCAGTACTTC.

The chain employs TRBV27 and TRBJ2-2; D is possibly TRBD2 (6 bases). Per germline, CDR1 MNHEY and CDR2 SMNVEV (reference sequence). This CDR3 has 14 residues. Trimming removed 3 bases at V and 2 bases at J, with 7 bases between. CDR3 sequence (DNA): TGTGCCAGCAGTTTCGGGGGAAACACCGGGGAGCTGTTTTTT. Translated: CASSFGGNTGELFF.

V is TRBV5-6 and J is TRBJ1-2; 7 nucleotides agree with TRBD1. This CDR3 spans 13 amino acids. The V gene's germline CDR1 is SGHDT and CDR2 YYEEEE. The trim removed 0 bases at V and 6 bases at J, leaving 2 bases unmatched. CDR3 sequence reads: CASSLGTGDGYTF. The CDR3 nucleotides are TGTGCCAGCAGCTTGGGGACAGGTGATGGCTACACCTTC.

The rearrangement links TRBV5-1 to TRBJ1-2, with TRBD1 identical over 8 bases. Germline assignment: CDR1 SGHRS and CDR2 YFSETQ. Trimming took 0 bases from V and 6 from J; bases not matched to a gene: 4. The CDR3 is made up of 14 amino acids. The CDR3 is CASSLGTGNDGYTF. Here the CDR3 DNA reads TGCGCCAGCAGCTTGGGGACAGGGAACGATGGCTACACCTTC.

For this clone: The same CDR3 can be traced to other DNA sequences in this sample. The chain carries TRBV7-9 and TRBJ2-3, with TRBD1 matching 7 bases. J was trimmed by 3 bases and V by 4 bases; bases with no gene match: 4. The CDR3 spans 14 residues. Germline V gives CDR1 SEHNR, CDR2 FQNEAQ (reference sequence). CDR3 coding DNA: TGTGCCAGCAGCTCGACAGGGTCGACAGATACGCAGTATTTT. This gives the protein CASSSTGSTDTQYF.

This clone was counted between two and nine times. This chain joins TRBV28 and TRBJ1-5; TRBD1 matches 8 bases. The CDR3 contains 15 residues. Losses at the gene ends were 4 bases for V and 5 bases for J; bases not matched to a gene: 7. Germline V lookup: CDR1 MDHEN, CDR2 SYDVKM. CDR3 region: CASSSAAQGDQPQHF. CDR3 coding DNA: TGTGCCAGCAGTTCAGCCGCACAGGGGGATCAGCCCCAGCATTTT.

CDR3 loop: CASSQSGGRKGETQYF. The CDR3 nucleotides read TGTGCCAGCAGCCAATCTGGAGGACGGAAGGGAGAGACCCAGTACTTC. V usage is TRBV3-1 (or the pseudogene TRBV3-2) and J usage is TRBJ2-5; tentatively, D is TRBD2 (5 bases). The CDR3 spans 16 residues. V was trimmed by 2 bases and J by 4 bases, leaving 17 bases between them. Germline V gives CDR1 LGHDT, CDR2 YNNKEL (reference sequence).

A remark on this clone: The CDR3 end shows no conserved phenylalanine or tryptophan, and so a read error is likely. The DNA is omitted, as the CDR3 cannot be located on it reliably, and the CDR3 follows TCRdb's listing. The chain uses TRBV7-8 and TRBJ2-3; the table gives TRBD2 as D, unverified against the DNA. Germline-derived CDR1 and CDR2 are SGHVS and FQNEAQ. The CDR3 comprises 12 residues, both ends counted. This CDR3 is CASSDSLLGGSY.

V usage is TRBV27 and J usage is TRBJ1-1, with a weak D call TRBD1 (6 bases). The CDR3 loop spans 17 amino acids. V was clipped by 0 bases and J by 5 bases, with 19 bases between them. Germline values: CDR1 MNHEY, CDR2 SMNVEV (reference sequence). CDR3 in DNA: TGTGCCAGCAGTTTATCGGGGACAATCTCGACGCGGACTGAAGCTTTCTTT. This gives the protein CASSLSGTISTRTEAFF.

The chain combines TRBV5-1 with TRBJ1-1, with D uncertain. Per germline, CDR1 SGHRS and CDR2 YFSETQ. Trimming pared 7 bases from V and 0 bases from J, leaving 10 bases between. The CDR3 has 13 residues. The CDR3 loop is CASHHPVNTEAFF. The CDR3 nucleotides are TGCGCCAGCCATCACCCGGTGAACACTGAAGCTTTCTTT.

The chain links TRBV4-1 to TRBJ2-1; 10 bases are a match to TRBD2. This CDR3 has 15 residues. Trimming at V came to 3 bases and at J to 4 bases, leaving 3 bases not matched to a gene. Germline V CDR1 and CDR2: MGHRA, YSYEKL. In DNA form, the CDR3 reads TGCGCCAGCAGCCAGGTAGCGGGGGGTTACAATGAGCAGTTCTTC. Residues: CASSQVAGGYNEQFF.

This clone was seen more than once but under ten times. This chain links TRBV10-3 with TRBJ2-7; the D gene is possibly TRBD2 (6 bases). The germline gives CDR1 ENHRY, CDR2 SYGVKD. Trimming cost V 6 bases and J 1 base, with 16 bases left between them. This CDR3 is 15 amino acids long. CDR3 DNA: TGTGCCATCAGGGAGGATGCGGGACTTTCCTACGAGCAGTACTTC. It is translated as CAIREDAGLSYEQYF.

The rearrangement links TRBV7-9 to TRBJ2-2, with TRBD1 identical over 9 bases. Unmatched junction bases numbered 7, after V lost 3 bases and J lost 5 bases. CDR1 and CDR2 (germline): SEHNR, FQNEAQ (reference sequence). The CDR3 is made up of 16 amino acids. CDR3 DNA: TGTGCCAGCAGCTTTACCCGGACAGGGGAAACCGGGGAGCTGTTTTTT. Translated, it gives CASSFTRTGETGELFF.

This chain connects TRBV7-9 to TRBJ1-1, with TRBD1 identical over 7 bases. Germline trimming cut 5 bases from V and 8 bases from J; bases unmatched to any gene: 5. The CDR3 consists of 12 residues. Germline CDR1 and CDR2: SEHNR and FQNEAQ (reference sequence). CDR3 amino acids: CASSATGWEAFF. CDR3 DNA sequence: TGTGCCAGCAGCGCGACAGGGTGGGAAGCTTTCTTT.

The chain uses TRBV4-1 and TRBJ2-3, with 11 positions matching TRBD2. Unmatched junction bases numbered 13, after V lost 0 bases and J lost 5 bases. Germline values: CDR1 MGHRA, CDR2 YSYEKL. There are 19 residues in the CDR3. This chain's CDR3 is CASSQDQLRGSGGEDTQYF. As DNA, the CDR3 is TGCGCCAGCAGCCAAGATCAGCTTCGGGGTAGCGGGGGGGAAGATACGCAGTATTTT.

CDR3 in DNA: TGTGCCAGCAGCGGCGTCTTAGCGGGGAACACCGGGGAGCTGTTTTTT. Residues: CASSGVLAGNTGELFF. V gene TRBV5-4 combines with J gene TRBJ2-2, with TRBD2 identical over 7 bases. V was pared by 4 bases and J by 1 base, with 7 bases of the junction left unmatched. This CDR3 spans 16 amino acids. Germline CDR1 reads SGHNT; CDR2 reads YYREEE (reference sequence).

The count of this clone is one. This chain links TRBV30 with TRBJ2-7; D possibly corresponds to TRBD1 (5 bases). Per the germline V gene, CDR1 is GTSNPN and CDR2 is SVGIG (reference sequence). The CDR3 spans 11 residues. The V gene lost 1 base and the J gene lost 6 bases, with 7 bases spanning the gap. The CDR3 DNA is TGTGCCTGGAGTGAGGGGATCGAGCAGTACTTC. As protein: CAWSEGIEQYF.

The CDR3 sequence: CASSPGQGSTDTQYF. The CDR3 bases are TGTGCCAGCAGCCCCGGGCAGGGGAGTACAGATACGCAGTATTTT. The chain carries TRBV7-9 and TRBJ2-3; tentatively, D is TRBD1 (6 bases). This CDR3 has 15 amino acids. CDR1 SEHNR and CDR2 FQNEAQ come from the germline V gene (reference sequence). V was shortened by 5 bases and J by 3 bases, with 15 bases between the two germline ends.

The rearrangement joins TRBV6-5 to TRBJ2-5, with D tentatively TRBD1 (5 bases). This CDR3 region has 15 residues. The V gene's germline CDR1 is MNHEY and CDR2 SVGAGI. Trimming left V 0 bases short and J 4 bases short, with 12 bases between. The DNA of the CDR3 is TGTGCCAGCAGTTACTCTGGGCAGGGCCGAGAGACCCAGTACTTC. The encoded protein is CASSYSGQGRETQYF.

The genes are TRBV5-1 and TRBJ1-2; unclear D gene. Per germline, CDR1 SGHRS and CDR2 YFSETQ. With 3 bases removed from V and 3 bases from J, the gap between germline ends came to 9 bases. This CDR3 has 13 amino acids. CDR3 sequence: CASSSEAYYGYTF. CDR3 DNA: TGCGCCAGCAGCTCGGAGGCATACTATGGCTACACCTTC.